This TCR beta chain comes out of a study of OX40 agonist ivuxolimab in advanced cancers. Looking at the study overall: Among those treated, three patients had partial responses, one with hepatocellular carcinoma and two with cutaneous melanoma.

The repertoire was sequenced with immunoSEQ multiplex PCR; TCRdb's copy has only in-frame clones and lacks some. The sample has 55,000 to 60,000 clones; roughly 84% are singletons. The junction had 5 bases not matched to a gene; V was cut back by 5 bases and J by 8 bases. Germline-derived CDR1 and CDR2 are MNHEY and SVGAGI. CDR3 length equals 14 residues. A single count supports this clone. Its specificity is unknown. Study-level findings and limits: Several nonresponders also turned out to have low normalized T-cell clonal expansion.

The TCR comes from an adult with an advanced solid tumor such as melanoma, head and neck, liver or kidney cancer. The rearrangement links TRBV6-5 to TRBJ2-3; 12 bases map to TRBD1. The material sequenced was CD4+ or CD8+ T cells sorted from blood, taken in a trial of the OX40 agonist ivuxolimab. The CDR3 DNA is TGTGCCAGCAGTGAGGGACAGGGGGCTGGTACGCAGTATTTT. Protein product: CASSEGQGAGTQYF.